This T cell receptor beta chain was captured in a study of T cell responses to AZD1222 COVID-19 vaccine. Germline V lookup: CDR1 MDHEN, CDR2 SYDVKM. The J segment lost 7 bases and the V segment lost 5 bases, leaving 8 bases of the junction unmatched. The CDR3 covers 15 residues. Clones were read by immunoSEQ multiplex PCR, and TCRdb kept only the in-frame ones, dropping some. The sample yields 130,000 or so clones, 85% to 95% seen once. Sequences were derived from peripheral blood, sampled on day 0 of MenACWY control vaccination. The TCR comes from an adult in good health. The chain uses TRBV28 and TRBJ2-1; 10 nucleotides match TRBD2. The CDR3 DNA follows: TGTGCCAGCAGTCCAAGCGGGAGGGCCGGGAATGAGCAGTTCTTC. It yields the protein CASSPSGRAGNEQFF.